The entry below gives a single TCR beta chain sequence along with its context. Using immunoSEQ multiplex PCR, the repertoire was profiled, and TCRdb retains in-frame clones only, with some absent. This table has nearly 1,000,000 clones, about 80% appearing once. This sample was taken from a study of shared clonotypes between healthy human individuals. Trimming stripped 4 bases from V and 5 bases from J, with 12 bases between. CDR1 is SGHRS, CDR2 YFSETQ, per germline. There are 13 residues in the CDR3. Every one of the donors was a Caucasian adult that lived in Nashville, Tennessee. The sample consisted of memory CD4+ T cells sorted from blood. Subset reported: CD45RA-negative fraction. This receptor was taken from a man aged 18 to 30 in good health. The chain employs TRBV5-1 and TRBJ1-2, with no clear D. DNA of the CDR3: TGCGCCAGCAGCAGCGGCCGTATGTATGGCTACACCTTC. Its protein product is CASSSGRMYGYTF.